Reported below is one T cell receptor beta chain. V was pared by 3 bases and J by 2 bases, with 13 bases between. The CDR3 loop spans 15 amino acids. Germline CDR1 SNHLY, CDR2 FYNNEI. 150 to 250 ng DNA, about 30,000 T cell genomes, went into each sorted-subset replicate PCR. Method: immunoSEQ multiplex PCR; TCRdb's copy keeps in-frame clones and lacks some. The profile covers around 580,000 clones, with roughly 98% appearing a single time and more than 0.3% taken by the ten largest. The data stem from a study of shared clonotypes between healthy human individuals. On the study more broadly: Donors consisted of two women and three men between 18 and 49.

Naivety among CD8 cells was defined by CD45RO negativity and positive CCR7 selection, thereby excluding terminally differentiated effector memory CD45RA+ cells. The chain has TRBV2 and TRBJ1-1; no clear D gene. The receptor's source is a man aged 25-45 years in good health. The sample consisted of naive CD8+ T cells sorted from blood. The CDR3 reads CASSDYGQPNTEAFF. In DNA form, the CDR3 reads TGTGCCAGCAGTGATTATGGGCAGCCAAACACTGAAGCTTTCTTT.